The entry below describes one T cell receptor beta chain. No antigen is known for it. No quality values exist for individual bases; no much larger clone is one base distant. From each donor, a single peripheral blood sample of 95 to 150 mL on average was drawn into heparinised tubes. Using a panel that included CD45RO, CCR7, CD25, CD127, CD95 and CD27, naive, central memory, regulatory and stem cell-like memory CD4+ T cells were sorted on a BD FACSAria II. Every sorted population had a purity above 95%. PBMCs were isolated immediately by Lymphoprep density gradient centrifugation and stained directly without culture. Samples were stained and sorted in pairs, with one healthy donor and one patient per experiment, so that batch effects were minimized. The sample originates from a study of beta chain features in type 1 diabetes (dated by TCRdb to 2016 to 2018). Background on the whole study: Mean age, gender distribution, total cell number and subset yield did not differ between patients and healthy donors. A total of roughly 98,000,000 sorted cells were examined across all samples, and a strong correlation was observed between cell number per subset and RNA yield. The study compared TCRB repertoires of sorted circulating CD4+ T cell subsets between recently diagnosed type 1 diabetes patients and matched healthy donors. Regulatory and stem cell-like memory subsets were obtained from only 8 patients and roughly eight healthy donors, while naive and central memory subsets were obtained from all 30 or so donors.

All of the isolated RNA was reverse transcribed with the High Capacity cDNA Reverse Transcription Kit, so expressed TCRB transcripts were sequenced. Deep immunoSEQ sequencing was performed on naive, central memory and regulatory T cell samples, with an average of roughly 4 million total reads per sample. After sorted cells were lysed in RLT buffer, RNA was extracted with DNase-treated RNeasy Micro or Mini kits, with the choice depending on cell number. Each cell subset was processed on its own to prevent cross-contamination, while patient and healthy donor samples were processed together. The immunoSEQ multiplex PCR was used to amplify TCRB sequences from cDNA, yielding 87-bp fragments that span the CDR3 region. Amplicons were sequenced on the Illumina HiSeq platform. The original methods were these. PCR bias was computationally corrected using synthetic template baselines, reads within Hamming distance 2 were collapsed, and singletons that could not be merged were discarded. Reads were aligned against IMGT to assign V, D and J genes, CDR3 length and insertions or deletions at six rearrangement sites. Within each subset, clonotype counts were normalized to sorted cell number, and only after that were true diversity and Gini coefficients computed with the tcR R package. The overlap coefficient, calculated on TCRB nucleotide sequences, was used to quantify repertoire sharing. TCRdb obtained this table from immuneACCESS and retained in-frame rearrangements with V and J assigned. These tables miss some clones; where compared with another copy, unresolved V genes account for less than half of the shortfall, and the remainder is unexplained. Clone size and the V and J calls come from that table; the DNA yielded D and trimming. In this sample the table shows about 27,000 clones, less than 60% of which occur a single time. The top ten clonotypes cover 1.3% to 1.5% of the sample.

The CDR3, from cysteine to phenylalanine, totals 13 residues. This entry keeps only the CDR3 DNA: 39 bases, framed from base 1. From the germline V gene, CDR1 is SGHDT and CDR2 is YYEEEE. V and J are truncated by 4 bases and 3 bases respectively, leaving an intervening sequence of 8 bases. The paper's findings and limits, for the study overall: Because small numbers of individuals were included in the HLA sub-analyses, any influence of HLA type on TCRB rearrangement was left unresolved. Because cDNA rather than genomic DNA was sequenced, highly expressing activated cells could have been over-represented, although no difference in activation and CD3 levels was found between groups. Patients with type 1 diabetes made fewer insertions and deleted more nucleotides at VDJ recombination sites, implying thymic rearrangement abnormalities. In all four CD4+ subsets, TCRB CDR3 length was moderately but significantly shorter in type 1 diabetes patients. Naive, central memory and regulatory TCRB repertoires appeared more similar among patients than among healthy donors. PCR may preferentially amplify shorter templates, but because patient and control samples were amplified and corrected together, any resulting skew would affect both groups equally.

The V gene is TRBV5-6 and the J gene is TRBJ2-1; the D gene assignment is ambiguous. This receptor was identified in a woman under 30 with type 1 diabetes. Specimen: Tregs from blood. Taken with the paper, the label for cell subset or site translates to: regulatory CD4+ T cells. CDR3 region: CASSMSSYNEQFF. The DNA sequence is as follows: TGTGCCAGCAGCATGTCCAGCTACAATGAGCAGTTCTTC.